What follows are 19 T cell receptor beta chains derived from one specimen sequenced in a study of cytomegalovirus exposure and HLA in healthy donors. In the PCR, 60 Vbeta and 13 Jbeta primers were used. Measured with immunoSEQ multiplex PCR; TCRdb has only the in-frame clones, and not every one. The sample holds 160,000 or so clones, 70% to 80% seen once. Sequencing used PBMCs. These receptors were collected from a man aged 40-50 years in good health and CMV-seronegative.

The rearrangement uses TRBV6-5 and TRBJ2-3, with D maybe TRBD2 (6 bases). Germline values: CDR1 MNHEY, CDR2 SVGAGI. Trimming removed 9 bases at V and 2 bases at J, with 15 bases between. This CDR3 contains 14 residues. In DNA form, the CDR3 reads TGTGCCAGTGGGAATAGCGGACCCACAGATACGCAGTATTTT. It yields the protein CASGNSGPTDTQYF.

The chain couples TRBV19 to TRBJ2-3; D may be TRBD2 (6 bases). V was trimmed by 5 bases and J by 6 bases, leaving 18 bases between them. CDR1 is LNHDA, CDR2 SQIVND, per germline (reference sequence). The CDR3 totals 15 residues. The CDR3 bases are TGTGCCAGTAGTGAGCTGGGGGGAAGTTCGGATACGCAGTATTTT. Translated, it gives CASSELGGSSDTQYF.

V usage is TRBV9 and J usage is TRBJ2-5; D is unclear. The germline V and J ends were trimmed by 3 bases and 1 base, with 7 bases remaining between them. CDR3 length equals 13 residues. The V gene's germline CDR1 is SGDLS and CDR2 YYNGEE. The CDR3 DNA sequence: TGTGCCAGCAGCGAAGCGATCCAAGAGACCCAGTACTTC. It specifies CASSEAIQETQYF. Drawing the rest from reference TRBV9 and TRBJ2-5, the complete variable domain is DSGVTQTPKHLITATGQRVTLRCSPRSGDLSVYWYQQSLDQGLQFLIQYYNGEERAKGNILERFSAQQFPDLHSELNLSSLELGDSALYFCASSEAIQETQYFGPGTRLLVL.

The V and J genes are TRBV9 and TRBJ2-1; possible D gene TRBD2, 6 bases. Germline V gene lookup returns CDR1 SGDLS and CDR2 YYNGEE. The CDR3 runs 14 residues. The germline V and J ends were trimmed by 3 bases and 3 bases, with 10 bases remaining between them. CDR3 sequence: CASSARDFYNEQFF. The CDR3 DNA follows: TGTGCCAGCAGCGCCCGGGACTTCTACAATGAGCAGTTCTTC.

V and J are TRBV7-8 and TRBJ2-7, with 11 bases lining up with TRBD2. Germline V gene data show CDR1 as SGHVS and CDR2 as FQNEAQ. CDR3 length: 15 residues. Unmatched junction bases numbered 8, after V lost 5 bases and J lost 5 bases. DNA of the CDR3: TGTGCCAGCAGCCCGTTGGGACTAGCGGCGCACGAGCAGTACTTC. It translates to CASSPLGLAAHEQYF.

J is TRBJ2-1 and V is TRBV5-8; TRBD2 matches 12 bases. Per germline, CDR1 SGHTS and CDR2 YDEGEE. V shed 4 bases, J shed 4 bases, and the junction held 6 bases outside the gene matches. CDR3 length equals 16 residues. The CDR3 DNA reads TGTGCCAGCAGCCCGGGACTAGCGGGTATTTACAATGAGCAGTTCTTC. This gives the protein CASSPGLAGIYNEQFF.

This chain uses TRBV19 with TRBJ2-3; 9 bases agree with TRBD1. Germline V gene sequence: CDR1 LNHDA, CDR2 SQIVND (reference sequence). The CDR3 loop spans 15 amino acids. V dropped 8 bases and J dropped 2; count of bases not matched to a gene: 8. CDR3 protein: CASADRGSYTDTQYF. Written as DNA, the CDR3 is TGTGCCAGTGCGGACAGGGGTTCCTACACAGATACGCAGTATTTT. The full variable domain, completed using reference TRBV19 and TRBJ2-3, is DGGITQSPKYLFRKEGQNVTLSCEQNLNHDAMYWYRQDPGQGLRLIYYSQIVNDFQKGDIAEGYSVSREKKESFPLTVTSAQKNPTAFYLCASADRGSYTDTQYFGPGTRLTVL.

Details on this clone: Different DNA sequences within this sample yield the same CDR3. This chain connects TRBV5-4 to TRBJ2-1; TRBD2 aligns across 14 bases. V lost 3 bases, J lost 9 bases, and 11 bases stayed unmatched. In germline, CDR1 is SGHNT, CDR2 YYREEE (reference sequence). There are 17 residues in the CDR3. The DNA for the CDR3 is TGTGCCAGCAGCTGGGGACTAGCGGGAGTCCCATATGGTGAGCAGTTCTTC. It is translated as CASSWGLAGVPYGEQFF.

This clone has only one observation. V gene TRBV5-6 combines with J gene TRBJ2-7, with D uncertain. The V gene lost 0 bases and the J gene lost 7 bases, with 14 bases spanning the gap. This CDR3 spans 14 amino acids. From germline, CDR1 is SGHDT and CDR2 YYEEEE. The CDR3 DNA follows: TGTGCCAGCAGCTTGGGACTTACTCTGGGTGAGCAGTACTTC. It yields the protein CASSLGLTLGEQYF.

The J gene is TRBJ2-2, the V gene TRBV19; D remains unclear. V gave up 5 bases and J gave up 4 bases, with 8 bases separating them. The CDR3 extends over 13 amino acids. CDR1 is LNHDA and CDR2 is SQIVND in the germline V gene (reference sequence). The CDR3 loop is CASSAVSTGELFF. Here the CDR3 DNA reads TGTGCCAGTAGTGCGGTCTCCACCGGGGAGCTGTTTTTT.

The CDR3 protein is CASRSGGTDTQYF. In DNA form, the CDR3 reads TGTGCCAGTAGGAGCGGGGGGACAGATACGCAGTATTTT. The chain uses TRBV19 and TRBJ2-3; TRBD2 matches at 9 bases. The ends lost 6 bases at V and 3 bases at J; junction bases unmatched: 1. The CDR3 length is 13 residues. CDR1 and CDR2 (germline): LNHDA, SQIVND (reference sequence).

The J gene is TRBJ2-3, the V gene TRBV14; 11 positions match TRBD2. The CDR3 sequence is 15 residues long. The germline CDR1 and CDR2 sequences are SGHDN and FVKESK. J lost 3 bases, V lost 4 bases, and 3 bases had no gene match. Written as DNA, the CDR3 is TGTGCCAGCAGCCTGTTAGCGGGAGGGACAGATACGCAGTATTTT. Its translation: CASSLLAGGTDTQYF.

This rearrangement joins TRBV21-1 to TRBJ1-1; TRBD1, the table's D call, was not compared with the DNA. TRBV21-1 constitutes a pseudogene. The CDR3 totals 17 residues. This CDR3 is CASSKTCSRGRDTEAFF. The DNA of the CDR3 is TGTGCCAGCAGCAAAACCTGTAGCAGGGGGCGCGACACTGAAGCTTTCTTT.

The chain combines TRBV5-5 with TRBJ2-5; 7 bases line up with TRBD1. The CDR3 consists of 16 residues. The germline CDR1 and CDR2 sequences are SGHKS and YYEKEE (reference sequence). Trimming cost V 1 base and J 0 bases; bases outside gene matches: 6. CDR3 sequence: CASSLSPGGYQETQYF. The DNA of the CDR3 is TGTGCCAGCAGCTTGTCCCCAGGGGGATACCAAGAGACCCAGTACTTC.

V gene TRBV7-8 combines with J gene TRBJ2-1; maybe TRBD2 (7 bases). Germline assignment: CDR1 SGHVS and CDR2 FQNEAQ. The CDR3 length is 17 residues. With 8 bases removed from V and 6 bases from J, the gap between germline ends came to 26 bases. This CDR3 reads CASVPRGEGLTANEQFF. Here the CDR3 DNA reads TGTGCCAGCGTCCCGAGGGGGGAGGGCCTCACAGCCAATGAGCAGTTCTTC.

The chain's CDR3 is CASTNWADLLSTDWLYGYTF. In DNA, the CDR3 is TGTGCCAGTACCAACTGGGCCGACCTCCTTTCCACGGATTGGTTATATGGCTACACCTTC. This chain links TRBV19 with TRBJ1-2; D uncertain. Deletions cut 7 bases from V and 5 bases from J, with 35 bases between. This CDR3 has 20 amino acids. CDR1 and CDR2 (germline): LNHDA, SQIVND (reference sequence).

This rearrangement joins TRBV9 to TRBJ2-7; 10 bases match TRBD2. CDR3 length equals 19 residues. Germline CDR1 is SGDLS and CDR2 is YYNGEE. J was trimmed by 5 bases and V by 7 bases; bases with no gene match: 24. The DNA of the CDR3 is TGTGCCAGCCCTCCCCGGGGACACAACGCGGGACTAGCGTTCCACGAGCAGTACTTC. Encoded protein: CASPPRGHNAGLAFHEQYF.

This clone has more than one count but fewer than ten. V and J are TRBV2 and TRBJ2-3, with TRBD2 matching 7 bases. Germline loops: CDR1 SNHLY, CDR2 FYNNEI. Unmatched junction bases numbered 11, after V lost 6 bases and J lost 5 bases. CDR3 length equals 15 residues. The CDR3 spells CASRKRAGSGDTQYF. CDR3 bases: TGTGCCAGCAGAAAAAGAGCGGGAAGTGGAGATACGCAGTATTTT.

The rearrangement links TRBV7-2 to TRBJ2-1; 13 bases map to TRBD2. The CDR3 totals 15 residues. Germline lookup yields CDR1 SGHTA and CDR2 FQGNSA. Losses at the gene ends were 5 bases for V and 10 bases for J; bases not matched to a gene: 8. The CDR3 bases are TGTGCCAGCAGCCGGACTAGCGGGAGCTTAGGCGAGCAGTTCTTC. It is translated as CASSRTSGSLGEQFF. Using reference TRBV7-2 and TRBJ2-1 for the parts outside the CDR3, the full variable domain is GAGVSQSPSNKVTEKGKDVELRCDPISGHTALYWYRQSLGQGLEFLIYFQGNSAPDKSGLPSDRFSAERTGGSVSTLTIQRTQQEDSAVYLCASSRTSGSLGEQFFGPGTRLTVL.